These 20 T cell receptor beta chains came from one sample sequenced in a study of regulatory dendritic cells for organ transplantation. Here immunoSEQ multiplex PCR was the method, and the copy in TCRdb shows in-frame clones only, minus some. The data show about 38,000 clones, with about 90% seen just once and around 0.11% held by the top ten. The material sequenced was naive CD8+ T cells from blood. The sample's subset: CD45RA+ naive T cells. The receptors derive from a human donor in good health.

The J gene is TRBJ2-2, the V gene TRBV9; the D gene is possibly TRBD1 (5 bases). Germline V lookup: CDR1 SGDLS, CDR2 YYNGEE. The CDR3 covers 15 residues. The V gene lost 0 bases and the J gene lost 8 bases, with 14 bases spanning the gap. The CDR3: CASSVEDTSGGELFF. As DNA, the CDR3 is TGTGCCAGCAGCGTAGAGGACACCTCAGGGGGGGAGCTGTTTTTT.

The CDR3 bases are TGTGCCAGCAGCCCGGCAGGGGATAGCAATCAGCCCCAGCATTTT. It codes for CASSPAGDSNQPQHF. The chain has TRBV7-8 and TRBJ1-5, with D perhaps TRBD1 (6 bases). The CDR3 totals 15 residues. Between the trimmed V and J ends, which lost 5 bases and 0 bases, there was a span of 11 bases. The germline CDR1 and CDR2 sequences are SGHVS and FQNEAQ.

The chain is built from TRBV9 and TRBJ2-5; no clear D gene. Germline loops: CDR1 SGDLS, CDR2 YYNGEE. V dropped 0 bases and J dropped 5 bases, with 17 bases sitting between them. This CDR3 contains 16 residues. The CDR3 reads CASSVASRFGWETQYF. The DNA for the CDR3 is TGTGCCAGCAGCGTAGCTTCTAGATTTGGTTGGGAGACCCAGTACTTC.

This sequence joins TRBV6-5 and TRBJ2-7; D unresolved. Per the germline V gene, CDR1 is MNHEY and CDR2 is SVGAGI. Deletions cut 2 bases from V and 2 bases from J, with 13 bases between. The CDR3 has 15 residues. CDR3 protein: CASSYGFSHPYEQYF. CDR3 in DNA: TGTGCCAGCAGTTACGGTTTCAGCCACCCCTACGAGCAGTACTTC.

V and J are TRBV7-9 and TRBJ2-7; the match to TRBD1 covers 9 bases. Trimming took 10 bases from V and 3 from J; bases not matched to a gene: 10. The CDR3 runs to 14 residues. Germline V gives CDR1 SEHNR, CDR2 FQNEAQ (reference sequence). CDR3 DNA sequence: TGTGCCATCGAACGACAGGGACAGGGCTACGAGCAGTACTTC. It encodes CAIERQGQGYEQYF.

This rearrangement joins TRBV5-1 to TRBJ2-7; D gene uncertain. The CDR3 sequence is 14 residues long. Between the trimmed V and J ends, which lost 2 bases and 4 bases, there was a span of 13 bases. Germline assignment: CDR1 SGHRS and CDR2 YFSETQ. CDR3 nucleotides: TGCGCCAGCAGCTTTTCCGACGGATCTTACGAGCAGTACTTC. Protein product: CASSFSDGSYEQYF.

The chain joins TRBV5-6 to TRBJ2-7; D gene unclear. The CDR3 spans 14 residues. Germline V lookup: CDR1 SGHDT, CDR2 YYEEEE. Deletions cut 0 bases from V and 3 bases from J, with 10 bases between. The CDR3 region has the DNA TGTGCCAGCAGCTTGGAGCGTATTATCTACGAGCAGTACTTC. It specifies CASSLERIIYEQYF.

This clone occurred once. The J gene is TRBJ2-1, the V gene TRBV2, with D perhaps matching TRBD2 (6 bases). V was shortened by 5 bases and J by 9 bases, with 17 bases between the two germline ends. Germline V gene data show CDR1 as SNHLY and CDR2 as FYNNEI. CDR3 length: 14 residues. The CDR3 DNA is TGTGCCAGCAGTTCCTCGGGGGTCGCGTCTGAGCAGTTCTTC. Protein sequence: CASSSSGVASEQFF.

Remarks on this clone: The sample has other DNA sequences that encode this CDR3 too. The chain uses TRBV13 and TRBJ2-1; D remains ambiguous. V shed 5 bases and J shed 9 bases, with 14 bases lying between them. From germline, CDR1 is PRHDT and CDR2 FYEKMQ (reference sequence). CDR3 size: 13 residues. The CDR3 DNA is TGTGCCAGCAGCCCCGCCCCGGCTTCTGAGCAGTTCTTC. It specifies CASSPAPASEQFF.

The J gene is TRBJ2-1, the V gene TRBV27; 7 bases are a match to TRBD2. There are 16 residues in the CDR3. Germline lookup yields CDR1 MNHEY and CDR2 SMNVEV (reference sequence). The ends lost 3 bases at V and 4 bases at J; junction bases unmatched: 9. CDR3: CASSFGLADLYNEQFF. The CDR3 DNA follows: TGTGCCAGCAGTTTTGGGCTAGCGGACCTATACAATGAGCAGTTCTTC.

The chain employs TRBV18 and TRBJ2-5, with 7 bases matching TRBD2. Germline CDR1 is KGHSH and CDR2 is LQKENI. Trimming removed 0 bases from V and 1 base from J; junction bases left unmatched: 2. The CDR3 is 15 amino acids. The CDR3 nucleotides are TGTGCCAGCTCACCACCGGGGAGGGGCCAAGAGACCCAGTACTTC. This sequence encodes CASSPPGRGQETQYF.

This chain joins TRBV4-3 and TRBJ2-7, with 11 bases matching TRBD1. The CDR3 contains 15 residues. The germline CDR1 and CDR2 sequences are LGHNA and YSLEER. V dropped 1 base and J dropped 6; count of bases not matched to a gene: 5. For the CDR3, the DNA is TGCGCCAGCAGCCAAGTGGGACAGGGGGTGAGCGAGCAGTACTTC. Its translation is CASSQVGQGVSEQYF.

V usage is TRBV28 and J usage is TRBJ2-1; 7 positions agree with TRBD2. CDR1 and CDR2 (germline): MDHEN, SYDVKM. The CDR3 covers 15 residues. Germline trimming cut 8 bases from V and 5 bases from J; bases unmatched to any gene: 12. The CDR3 protein is CASGLTSSRNNEQFF. CDR3 sequence (DNA): TGTGCCAGCGGCTTGACTAGCAGCCGAAACAATGAGCAGTTCTTC.

This rearrangement joins TRBV7-9 to TRBJ1-1; D unresolved. The CDR3 is 8 residues long. Trimming removed 11 bases from V and 8 bases from J, with 6 bases in between. Per germline, CDR1 SEHNR and CDR2 FQNEAQ (reference sequence). The CDR3, as DNA: TGTGCCGGAAACGAAGCTTTCTTT. Protein: CAGNEAFF.

The chain has TRBV5-6 and TRBJ2-3, with 9 bases identical to TRBD1. Germline V gene sequence: CDR1 SGHDT, CDR2 YYEEEE. This CDR3 comprises 14 residues. V was clipped by 10 bases and J by 1 base; unmatched bases: 7. This chain's CDR3 is CAGGTGSGTDTQYF. CDR3 DNA: TGTGCCGGAGGGACAGGGTCGGGCACAGATACGCAGTATTTT.

V is TRBV7-9 and J is TRBJ1-5, with a weak D call TRBD1 (5 bases). This CDR3 comprises 12 residues. CDR1 SEHNR and CDR2 FQNEAQ come from the germline V gene (reference sequence). The V and J ends lost 5 bases and 5 bases respectively, with 7 bases between them. The CDR3 DNA sequence: TGTGCCAGCAGCCAAGGGGATCAGCCCCAGCATTTT. Translating it yields CASSQGDQPQHF.

The chain couples TRBV5-6 to TRBJ1-1; tentative D call: TRBD1 (5 bases). The V and J ends lost 7 bases and 0 bases respectively, with 13 bases between them. The CDR3 totals 14 residues. Germline-derived CDR1 and CDR2 are SGHDT and YYEEEE. DNA of the CDR3: TGTGCCAGCGGATTGGACACGTTGAACACTGAAGCTTTCTTT. Translated: CASGLDTLNTEAFF.

The gene calls are TRBV5-1 and TRBJ2-1; D unclear. V was trimmed by 0 bases and J by 8 bases, leaving 15 bases between them. Germline values: CDR1 SGHRS, CDR2 YFSETQ. The CDR3 runs 15 residues. The CDR3 sequence is CASSLVHPISDEQFF. The CDR3 DNA follows: TGCGCCAGCAGCTTGGTCCACCCGATCTCGGATGAGCAGTTCTTC.

The chain couples TRBV30 to TRBJ1-1; TRBD1 matches 9 bases. Trimming at V came to 2 bases and at J to 7 bases, leaving 11 bases not matched to a gene. In germline, CDR1 is GTSNPN, CDR2 SVGIG (reference sequence). This CDR3 is 15 amino acids long. The CDR3 here is CAWSTGTGKGFEAFF. DNA for the CDR3: TGTGCCTGGAGTACTGGGACAGGGAAAGGGTTTGAAGCTTTCTTT.

V usage is TRBV27 and J usage is TRBJ1-2, with D hard to call. From germline, CDR1 is MNHEY and CDR2 SMNVEV (reference sequence). V was shortened by 6 bases and J by 8 bases, with 16 bases between the two germline ends. The CDR3 extends over 13 amino acids. Here the CDR3 reads CASSNGALRGYTF. The CDR3 region has the DNA TGTGCCAGCAGCAACGGCGCGCTCCGCGGCTACACCTTC.